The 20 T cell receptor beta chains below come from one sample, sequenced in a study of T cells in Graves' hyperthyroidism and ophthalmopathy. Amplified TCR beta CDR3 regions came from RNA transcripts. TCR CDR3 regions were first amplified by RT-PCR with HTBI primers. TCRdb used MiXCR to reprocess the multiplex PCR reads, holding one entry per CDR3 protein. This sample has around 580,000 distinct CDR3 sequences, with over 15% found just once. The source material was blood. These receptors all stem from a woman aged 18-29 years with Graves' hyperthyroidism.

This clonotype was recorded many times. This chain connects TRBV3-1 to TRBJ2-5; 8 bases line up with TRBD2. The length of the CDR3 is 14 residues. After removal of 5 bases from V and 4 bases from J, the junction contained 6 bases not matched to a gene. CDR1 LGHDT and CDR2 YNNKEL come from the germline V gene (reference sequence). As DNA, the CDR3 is TGTGCCAGCAGCAACGCGGGAGGTGCAGAGACCCAGTACTTC. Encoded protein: CASSNAGGAETQYF.

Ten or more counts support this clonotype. The CDR3 DNA follows: TGTGCCAGCAGTTTAAAGGGGCCCACTGAAGCTTTCTTT. It encodes CASSLKGPTEAFF. V is TRBV12-3 or TRBV12-4 and J is TRBJ1-1; a possible D gene is TRBD1 (5 bases). CDR3 length equals 13 residues. The V and J ends lost 2 bases and 4 bases respectively, with 8 bases between them.

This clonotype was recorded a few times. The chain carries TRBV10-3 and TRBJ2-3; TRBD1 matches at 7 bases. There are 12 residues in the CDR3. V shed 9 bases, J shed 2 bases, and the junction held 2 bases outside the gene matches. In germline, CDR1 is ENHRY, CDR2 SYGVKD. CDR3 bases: TGTGCCATGGGACAGTCCACAGATACGCAGTATTTT. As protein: CAMGQSTDTQYF.

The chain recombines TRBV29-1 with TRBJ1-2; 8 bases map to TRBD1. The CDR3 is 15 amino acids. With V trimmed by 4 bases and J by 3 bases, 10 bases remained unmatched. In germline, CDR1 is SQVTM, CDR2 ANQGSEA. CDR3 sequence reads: CSVGGQGADDYGYTF. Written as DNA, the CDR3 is TGCAGCGTTGGGGGGCAGGGGGCCGACGACTATGGCTACACCTTC.

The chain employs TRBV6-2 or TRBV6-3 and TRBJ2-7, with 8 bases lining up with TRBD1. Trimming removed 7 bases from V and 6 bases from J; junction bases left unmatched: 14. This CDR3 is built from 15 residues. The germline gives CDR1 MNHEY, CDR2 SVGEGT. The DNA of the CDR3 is TGTGCCAGCACCTTAATTTCAGGACAGGGTGGCGAGCAGTACTTC. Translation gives CASTLISGQGGEQYF.

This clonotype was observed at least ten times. CDR3 nucleotides: TGTGCCACCAGCAGAAAACCCCGACAGGGGAGCGAGCAGTACTTC. This sequence encodes CATSRKPRQGSEQYF. The chain carries TRBV15 and TRBJ2-7, with 8 bases fitting TRBD1. This CDR3 is built from 15 residues. Losses at the gene ends were 2 bases for V and 6 bases for J; bases not matched to a gene: 9. Germline CDR1 and CDR2: LNHNV and YYDKDF (reference sequence).

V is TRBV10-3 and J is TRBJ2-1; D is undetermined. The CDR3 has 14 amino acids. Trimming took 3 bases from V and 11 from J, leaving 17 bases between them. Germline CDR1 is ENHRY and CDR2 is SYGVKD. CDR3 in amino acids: CAISDLAKTLKQFF. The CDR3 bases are TGTGCCATCAGTGACCTGGCAAAGACTCTGAAGCAGTTCTTC.

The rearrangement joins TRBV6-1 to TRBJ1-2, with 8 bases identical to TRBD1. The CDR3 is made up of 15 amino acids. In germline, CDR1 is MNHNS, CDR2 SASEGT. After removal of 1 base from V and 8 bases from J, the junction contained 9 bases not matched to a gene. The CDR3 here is CASSEVRGRDRGYTF. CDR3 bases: TGTGCCAGCAGTGAAGTCAGGGGGCGCGATCGGGGCTACACCTTC.

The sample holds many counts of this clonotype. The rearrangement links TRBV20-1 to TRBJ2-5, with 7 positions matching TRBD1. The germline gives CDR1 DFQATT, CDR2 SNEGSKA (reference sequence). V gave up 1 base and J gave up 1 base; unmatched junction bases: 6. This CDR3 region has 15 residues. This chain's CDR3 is CSARVHRGSQETQYF. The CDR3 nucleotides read TGCAGTGCTAGAGTTCACAGGGGATCCCAAGAGACCCAGTACTTC.

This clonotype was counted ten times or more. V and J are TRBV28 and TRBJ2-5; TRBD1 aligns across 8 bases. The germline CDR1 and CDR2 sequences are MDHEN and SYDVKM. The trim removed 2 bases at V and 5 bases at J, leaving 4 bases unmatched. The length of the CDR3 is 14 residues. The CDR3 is CASSLQGAGETQYF. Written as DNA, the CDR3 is TGTGCCAGCAGTTTACAGGGGGCAGGGGAGACCCAGTACTTC.

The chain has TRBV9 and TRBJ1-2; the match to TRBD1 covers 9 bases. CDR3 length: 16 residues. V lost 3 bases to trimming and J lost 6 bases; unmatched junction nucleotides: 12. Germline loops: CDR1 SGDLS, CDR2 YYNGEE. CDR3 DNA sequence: TGTGCCAGCAGCGCCTTAACCGGGACAGGGATGGATGGCTACACCTTC. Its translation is CASSALTGTGMDGYTF.

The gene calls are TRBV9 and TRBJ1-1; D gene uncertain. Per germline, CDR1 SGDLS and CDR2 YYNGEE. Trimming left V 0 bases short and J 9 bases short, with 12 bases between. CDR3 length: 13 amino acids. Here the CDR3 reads CASSVVWGSQAFF. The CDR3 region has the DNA TGTGCCAGCAGCGTAGTCTGGGGATCTCAAGCTTTCTTT.

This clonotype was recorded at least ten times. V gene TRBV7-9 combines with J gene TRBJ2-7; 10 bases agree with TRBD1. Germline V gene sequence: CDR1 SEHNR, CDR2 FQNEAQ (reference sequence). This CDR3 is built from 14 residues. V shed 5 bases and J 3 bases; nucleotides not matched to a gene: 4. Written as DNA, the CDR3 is TGTGCCAGCAGCCGGACAGGGGGAATCTACGAGCAGTACTTC. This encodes CASSRTGGIYEQYF. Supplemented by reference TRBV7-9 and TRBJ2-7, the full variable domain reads DTGVSQNPRHKITKRGQNVTFRCDPISEHNRLYWYRQTLGQGPEFLTYFQNEAQLEKSRLLSDRFSAERPKGSFSTLEIQRTEQGDSAMYLCASSRTGGIYEQYFGPGTRLTVT.

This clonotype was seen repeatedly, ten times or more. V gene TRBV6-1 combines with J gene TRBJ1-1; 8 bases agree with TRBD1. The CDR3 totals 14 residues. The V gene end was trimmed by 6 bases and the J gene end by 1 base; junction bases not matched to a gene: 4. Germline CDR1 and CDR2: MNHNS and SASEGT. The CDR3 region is CASRDREWNTEAFF. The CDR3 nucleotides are TGTGCCAGCAGGGACAGGGAGTGGAACACTGAAGCTTTCTTT.

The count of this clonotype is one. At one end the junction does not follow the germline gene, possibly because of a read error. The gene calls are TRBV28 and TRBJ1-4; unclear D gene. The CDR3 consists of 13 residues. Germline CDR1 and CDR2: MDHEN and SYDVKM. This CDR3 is CTSLGGPMRKLFF. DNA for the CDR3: TGTACCAGCCTGGGCGGCCCAATGAGAAAACTGTTTTTT.

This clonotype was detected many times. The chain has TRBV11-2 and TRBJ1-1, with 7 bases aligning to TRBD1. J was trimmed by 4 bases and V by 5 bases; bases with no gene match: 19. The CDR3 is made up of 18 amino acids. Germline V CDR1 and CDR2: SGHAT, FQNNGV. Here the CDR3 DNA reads TGTGCCAGCAGCGGACGACCAGGGGGACGAAATCTGGTCACTGAAGCTTTCTTT. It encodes CASSGRPGGRNLVTEAFF.

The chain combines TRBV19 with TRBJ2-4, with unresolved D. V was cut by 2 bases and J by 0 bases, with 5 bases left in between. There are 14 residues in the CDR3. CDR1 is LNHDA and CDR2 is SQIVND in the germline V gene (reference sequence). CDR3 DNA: TGTGCCAGTAGTATATCATCAGCCAAAAACATTCAGTACTTC. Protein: CASSISSAKNIQYF. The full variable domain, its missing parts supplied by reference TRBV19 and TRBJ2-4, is DGGITQSPKYLFRKEGQNVTLSCEQNLNHDAMYWYRQDPGQGLRLIYYSQIVNDFQKGDIAEGYSVSREKKESFPLTVTSAQKNPTAFYLCASSISSAKNIQYFGAGTRLSVL.

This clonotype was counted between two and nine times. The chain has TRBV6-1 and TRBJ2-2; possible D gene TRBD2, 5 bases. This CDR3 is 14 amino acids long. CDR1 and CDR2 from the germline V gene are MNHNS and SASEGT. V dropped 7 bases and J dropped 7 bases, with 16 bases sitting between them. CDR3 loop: CASTPSRTGGELFF. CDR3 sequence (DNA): TGTGCCAGCACTCCCAGCCGGACTGGCGGGGAGCTGTTTTTT.

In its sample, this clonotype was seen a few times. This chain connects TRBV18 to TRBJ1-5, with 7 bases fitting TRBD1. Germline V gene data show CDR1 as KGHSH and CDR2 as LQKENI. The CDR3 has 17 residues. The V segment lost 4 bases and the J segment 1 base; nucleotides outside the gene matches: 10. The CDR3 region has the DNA TGTGCCAGCTCACATGACAGGGTCCGGACGAGCAATCAGCCCCAGCATTTT. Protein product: CASSHDRVRTSNQPQHF.

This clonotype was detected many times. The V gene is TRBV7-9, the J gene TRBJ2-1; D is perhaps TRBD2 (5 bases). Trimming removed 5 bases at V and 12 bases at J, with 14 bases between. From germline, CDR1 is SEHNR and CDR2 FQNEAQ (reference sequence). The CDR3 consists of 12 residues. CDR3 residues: CASSPGRAGQFF. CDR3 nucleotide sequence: TGTGCCAGCAGCCCCGGACGGGCGGGGCAGTTCTTC.